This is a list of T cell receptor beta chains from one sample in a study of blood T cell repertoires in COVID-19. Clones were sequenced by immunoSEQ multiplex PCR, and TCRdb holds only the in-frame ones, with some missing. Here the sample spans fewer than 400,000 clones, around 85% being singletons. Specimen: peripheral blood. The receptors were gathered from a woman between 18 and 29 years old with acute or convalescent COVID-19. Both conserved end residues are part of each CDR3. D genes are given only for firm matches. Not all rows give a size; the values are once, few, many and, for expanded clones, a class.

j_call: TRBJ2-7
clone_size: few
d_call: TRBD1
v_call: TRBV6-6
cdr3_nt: TGTGCCAGCAGCCAGGACAGGTCCTCCTACGAGCAGTACTTC
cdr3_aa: CASSQDRSSYEQYF

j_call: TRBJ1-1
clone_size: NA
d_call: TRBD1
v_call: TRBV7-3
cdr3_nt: TGTGCCAGCAGTACAGGGGGGAACACTGAAGCTTTCTTT
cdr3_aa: CASSTGGNTEAFF

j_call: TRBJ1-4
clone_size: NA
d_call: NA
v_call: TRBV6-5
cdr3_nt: TGTGCCAGCAGTCTACGAACAGGGCTAGGTGAAAAACTGTTTTTT
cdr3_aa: CASSLRTGLGEKLFF

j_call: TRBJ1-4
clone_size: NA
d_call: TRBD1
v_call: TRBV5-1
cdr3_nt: TGCGCCAGCAGCTGGTGGACAGGGCGAACTAATGAAAAACTGTTTTTT
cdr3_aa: CASSWWTGRTNEKLFF

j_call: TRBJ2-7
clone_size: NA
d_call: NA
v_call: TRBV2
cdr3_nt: TGTGCCAGTCTTGGGGCTGTCCTCTCCTACGAGCAGTACTTC
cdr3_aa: CASLGAVLSYEQYF

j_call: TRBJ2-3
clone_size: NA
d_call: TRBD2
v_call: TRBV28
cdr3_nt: TGTGCCAGCAGCCTCATTCTAGCGGGAGGGCCAGATACGCAGTATTTT
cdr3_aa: CASSLILAGGPDTQYF

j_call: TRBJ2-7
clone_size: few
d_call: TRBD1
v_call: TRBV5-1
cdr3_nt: TGCGCCAGCAGCCCAGGCCATTTGCCGGGACAGGACTCCTACGAGCAGTACTTC
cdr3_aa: CASSPGHLPGQDSYEQYF

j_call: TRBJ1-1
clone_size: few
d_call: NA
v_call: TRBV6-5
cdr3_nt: TGTGCCAGCAAGCCACAGGGCACATACACTGAAGCTTTCTTT
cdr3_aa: CASKPQGTYTEAFF

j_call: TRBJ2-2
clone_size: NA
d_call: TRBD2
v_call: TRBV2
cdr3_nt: TGTGCCAGCAGAGACAGACTAGCGACAATGGGGAGCGGGGAGCTGTTTTTT
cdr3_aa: CASRDRLATMGSGELFF

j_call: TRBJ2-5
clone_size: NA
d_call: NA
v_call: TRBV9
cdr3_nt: TGTGCCAGCAGCGTAGGCGGCGGGCTGCAAGAGACCCAGTACTTC
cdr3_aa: CASSVGGGLQETQYF

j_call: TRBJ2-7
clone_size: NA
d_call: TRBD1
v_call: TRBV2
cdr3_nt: TGTGCCAGCAGTGAAGCGGGACAGTTCTACGAGCAGTACTTC
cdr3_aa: CASSEAGQFYEQYF

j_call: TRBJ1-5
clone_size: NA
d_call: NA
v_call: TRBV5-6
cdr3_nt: TGTGCCAGCAGCTTGTGGCAGCGAGATCAGCCCCAGCATTTT
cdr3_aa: CASSLWQRDQPQHF

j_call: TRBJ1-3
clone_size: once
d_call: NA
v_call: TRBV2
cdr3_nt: TGTGCCAGCAGAGAGGGAAGGGCTGGAAACACCATATATTTT
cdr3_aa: CASREGRAGNTIYF

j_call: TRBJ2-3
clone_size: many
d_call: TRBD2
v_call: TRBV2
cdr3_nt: TGTGCCAGCAGGATGGGACTAGGAAAAGATACGCAGTATTTT
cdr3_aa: CASRMGLGKDTQYF

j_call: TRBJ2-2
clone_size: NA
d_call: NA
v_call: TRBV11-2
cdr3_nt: TGTGCCAGCAGCTTAAGTTCGGGGTTAAGTTACACCGGGGAGCTGTTTTTT
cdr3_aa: CASSLSSGLSYTGELFF

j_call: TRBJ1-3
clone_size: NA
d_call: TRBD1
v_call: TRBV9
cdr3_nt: TGTGCCAGCAGCCCGGGACAGGGGATAATTTCCGCTGGAAACACCATATATTTT
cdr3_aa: CASSPGQGIISAGNTIYF

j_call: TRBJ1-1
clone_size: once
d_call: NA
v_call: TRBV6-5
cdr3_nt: TGTGCCAGCAGAGAGACAGGCAACACTGAAGCTTTCTTT
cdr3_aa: CASRETGNTEAFF

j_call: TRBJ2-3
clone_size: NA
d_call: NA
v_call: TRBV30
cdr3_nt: TGTGCCTGGAGTGTACAGGGTACGGACACGCAGTATTTT
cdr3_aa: CAWSVQGTDTQYF

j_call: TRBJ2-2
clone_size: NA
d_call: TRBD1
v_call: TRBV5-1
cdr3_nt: TGCGCCAGCAGCCTGACGGGACAGGGGTTCGCGAACACCGGGGAGCTGTTTTTT
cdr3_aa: CASSLTGQGFANTGELFF

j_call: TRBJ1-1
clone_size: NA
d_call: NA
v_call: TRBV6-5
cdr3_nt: TGTGCCATCATCTCCGGGACACAGAACACTGAAGCTTTCTTT
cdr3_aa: CAIISGTQNTEAFF

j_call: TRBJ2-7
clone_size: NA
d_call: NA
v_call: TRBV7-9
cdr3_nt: TGTGCCAGCAGCTTAGTTAGCGGTAGTTTGTTCGGGTCCTACGAGCAGTACTTC
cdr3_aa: CASSLVSGSLFGSYEQYF

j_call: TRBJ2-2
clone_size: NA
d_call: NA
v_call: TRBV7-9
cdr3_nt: TGTGCCAGCAGCCCACCCGCCGGGTCCGGGGAGCTGTTTTTT
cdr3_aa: CASSPPAGSGELFF

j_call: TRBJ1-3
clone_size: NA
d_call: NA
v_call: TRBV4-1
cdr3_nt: TGCGCCAGCAGCCAAGACGGCGGGGGTCCCTCCTCTGGAAACACCATATATTTT
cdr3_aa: CASSQDGGGPSSGNTIYF

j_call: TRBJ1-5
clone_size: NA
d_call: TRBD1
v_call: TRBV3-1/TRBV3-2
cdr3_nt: TGTGCCAGCAGCGACAGGGAAGGCAATCAGCCCCAGCATTTT
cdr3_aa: CASSDREGNQPQHF

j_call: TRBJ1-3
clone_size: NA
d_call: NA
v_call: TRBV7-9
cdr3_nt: TGTGCCAGCAGCGAAAGGCTAGTCTCTGGAAACACCATATATTTT
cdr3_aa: CASSERLVSGNTIYF

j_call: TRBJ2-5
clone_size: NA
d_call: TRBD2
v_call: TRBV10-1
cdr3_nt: TGCGCCAGCAGTGAGTCGACTAGCGGGAGTAGGGAGACCCAGTACTTC
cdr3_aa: CASSESTSGSRETQYF

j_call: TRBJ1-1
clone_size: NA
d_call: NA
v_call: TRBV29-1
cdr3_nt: TGCAGCGTTGAGGTCGGGGTAAACACTGAAGCTTTCTTT
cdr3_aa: CSVEVGVNTEAFF

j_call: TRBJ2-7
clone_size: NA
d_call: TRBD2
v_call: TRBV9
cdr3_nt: TGTGCCAGCAGCGTAGGCGGGAGCGTCCTGGACGAGCAGTACTTC
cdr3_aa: CASSVGGSVLDEQYF

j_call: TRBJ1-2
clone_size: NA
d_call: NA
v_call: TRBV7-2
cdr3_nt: TGTGCCAGCAGCCCCGGACAGACAATTTATGGCTACACCTTC
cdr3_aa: CASSPGQTIYGYTF

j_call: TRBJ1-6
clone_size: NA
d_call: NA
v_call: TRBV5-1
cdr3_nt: TGCGCCAGCAGCAGATTTTCCGACAGTACGAATTCACCCCTCCACTTT
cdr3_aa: CASSRFSDSTNSPLHF

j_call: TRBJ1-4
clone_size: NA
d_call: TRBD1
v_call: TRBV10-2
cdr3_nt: TGCGCCAGCAGTGAGTTGCCTCAGGGGGCTAATGAAAAACTGTTTTTT
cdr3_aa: CASSELPQGANEKLFF

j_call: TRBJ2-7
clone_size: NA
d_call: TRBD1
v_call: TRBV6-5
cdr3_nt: TGTGCCAGCAGGACAGGGTCCGACTCCTACGAGCAGTACTTC
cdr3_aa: CASRTGSDSYEQYF

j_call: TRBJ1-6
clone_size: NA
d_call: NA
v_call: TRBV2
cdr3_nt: TGTGCCAGCAGAGACAGGACAGAATATAATTCACCCCTCCACTTT
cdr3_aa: CASRDRTEYNSPLHF

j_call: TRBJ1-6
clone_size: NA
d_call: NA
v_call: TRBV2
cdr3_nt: TGTGCCAGCACCAGGGCTTCCTGGAATTCACCCCTCCACTTT
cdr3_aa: CASTRASWNSPLHF

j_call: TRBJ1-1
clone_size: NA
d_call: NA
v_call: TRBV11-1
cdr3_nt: TGTGCCAGCGGCCCCGGATTGGGCAGGGGCAACACTGAAGCTTTCTTT
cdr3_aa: CASGPGLGRGNTEAFF

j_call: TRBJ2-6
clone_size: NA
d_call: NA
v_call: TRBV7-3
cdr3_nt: TGTGCCAGCAGCCTTCTTCCCGGCTCTGGGGCCAACGTCCTGACTTTC
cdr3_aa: CASSLLPGSGANVLTF

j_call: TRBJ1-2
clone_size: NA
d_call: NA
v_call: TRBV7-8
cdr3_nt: TGTGCCAGCAGCTTCCCGGGGTTCGATGGCTACACCTTC
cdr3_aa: CASSFPGFDGYTF

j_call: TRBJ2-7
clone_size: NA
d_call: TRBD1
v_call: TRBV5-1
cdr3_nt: TGCGCCAGCAGCCCGACAGGGAACCCCCTTGTCTACGAGCAGTACTTC
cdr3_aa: CASSPTGNPLVYEQYF

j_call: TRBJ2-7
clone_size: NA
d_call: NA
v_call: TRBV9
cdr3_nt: TGTGCCAGCAGCGTACTAGATAACCTCCTCTACGAGCAGTACTTC
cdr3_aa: CASSVLDNLLYEQYF

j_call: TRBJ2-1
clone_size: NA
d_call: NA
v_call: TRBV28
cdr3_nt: TGTGCCAGCAGTTTGCCAGGGATCTACAATGAGCAGTTCTTC
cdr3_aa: CASSLPGIYNEQFF

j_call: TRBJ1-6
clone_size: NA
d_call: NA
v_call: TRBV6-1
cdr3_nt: TGTGCCAGCAGTTTAAGCTCTGTTAATTCACCCCTCCACTTT
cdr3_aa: CASSLSSVNSPLHF

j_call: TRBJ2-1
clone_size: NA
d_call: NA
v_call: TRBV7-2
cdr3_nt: TGTGCCAGCAGCTCGGAGGTTAGCCAGTTCTTC
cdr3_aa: CASSSEVSQFF

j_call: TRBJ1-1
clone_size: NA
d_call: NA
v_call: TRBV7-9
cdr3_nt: TGTGCCAGCAGCCTCAGGGCTGAAGCTTTCTTT
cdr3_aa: CASSLRAEAFF

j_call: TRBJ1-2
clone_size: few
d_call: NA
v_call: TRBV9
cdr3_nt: TGTGCCAGCAGCTCTACCGGCTCCAGGGTCGGTAGGTATGGCTACACCTTC
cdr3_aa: CASSSTGSRVGRYGYTF

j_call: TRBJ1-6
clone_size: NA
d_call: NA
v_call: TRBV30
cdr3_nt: TGTGCCTGGAAATACGACATAGGAAATTCACCCCTCCACTTT
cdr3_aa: CAWKYDIGNSPLHF

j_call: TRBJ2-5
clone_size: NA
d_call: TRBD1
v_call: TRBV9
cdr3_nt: TGTGCCAGCAGCGTAGAAGGGGGCTGGGAGACCCAGTACTTC
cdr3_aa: CASSVEGGWETQYF

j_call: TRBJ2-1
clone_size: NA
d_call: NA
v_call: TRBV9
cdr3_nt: TGTGCCAGCAGCGTAGTAGCGGTTCAATACAATGAGCAGTTCTTC
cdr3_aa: CASSVVAVQYNEQFF

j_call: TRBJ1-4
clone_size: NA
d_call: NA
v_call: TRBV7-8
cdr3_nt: TGTGCCAGCAACCCTCAAAGGGGTGAAAAACTGTTTTTT
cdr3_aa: CASNPQRGEKLFF

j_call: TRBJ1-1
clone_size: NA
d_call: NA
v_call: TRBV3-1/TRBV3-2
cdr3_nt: TGTGCCAGCAGCCGGTCACAGGTGTCCAACCCTGAAGCTTTCTTT
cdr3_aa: CASSRSQVSNPEAFF

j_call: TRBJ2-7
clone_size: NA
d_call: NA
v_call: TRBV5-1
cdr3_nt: TGCGCCAGCAGCTTGGTCCTAGTAGACGAGCAGTACTTC
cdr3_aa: CASSLVLVDEQYF

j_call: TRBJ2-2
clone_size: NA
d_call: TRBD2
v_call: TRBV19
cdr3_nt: TGTGCCAACTCAGCGGGGGGAACCGGGGAGCTGTTTTTT
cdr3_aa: CANSAGGTGELFF

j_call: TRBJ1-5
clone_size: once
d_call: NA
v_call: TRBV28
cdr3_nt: TGTGCCAGCAGTTTATCAGGGAATCAGCCCCAGCATTTT
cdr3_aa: CASSLSGNQPQHF

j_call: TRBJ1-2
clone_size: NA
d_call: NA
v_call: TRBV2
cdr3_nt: TGTGCCAGCTATAAAGCGGGGTATGGCTACACCTTC
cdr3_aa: CASYKAGYGYTF

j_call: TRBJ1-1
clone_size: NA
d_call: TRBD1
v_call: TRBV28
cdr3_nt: TGTGCCAGCAGTGCCGGGACAGGGTCATACACTGAAGCTTTCTTT
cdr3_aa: CASSAGTGSYTEAFF

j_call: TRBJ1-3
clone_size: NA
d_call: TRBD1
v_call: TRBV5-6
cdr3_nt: TGTGCCAGCAGCTCCGGGACAGGAGACACCATATATTTT
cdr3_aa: CASSSGTGDTIYF

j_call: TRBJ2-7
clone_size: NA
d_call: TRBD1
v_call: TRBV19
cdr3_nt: TGTGCCAGTAAGGGGGACAGCCACTACGAGCAGTACTTC
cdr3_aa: CASKGDSHYEQYF

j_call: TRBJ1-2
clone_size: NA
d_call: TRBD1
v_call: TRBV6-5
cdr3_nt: TGTGCCAGCAGACCGGGACAGGGGTTCTATGGCTACACCTTC
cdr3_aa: CASRPGQGFYGYTF

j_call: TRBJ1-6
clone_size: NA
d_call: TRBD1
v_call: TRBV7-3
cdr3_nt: TGTGCCAGCAGCTCGACAGGGGGTCACTCACCCCTCCACTTT
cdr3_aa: CASSSTGGHSPLHF

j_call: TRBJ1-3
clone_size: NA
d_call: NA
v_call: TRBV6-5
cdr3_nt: TGTGCCAGCAACAAGGGGGGGCTTGGAAACACCATATATTTT
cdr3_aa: CASNKGGLGNTIYF

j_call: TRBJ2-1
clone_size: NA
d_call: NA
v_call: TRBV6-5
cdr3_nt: TGTGCCAGCAGCACGACTAGTGCGGGGGAGCAGTTCTTC
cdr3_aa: CASSTTSAGEQFF